The table lists the clone carrying this TCR beta chain with a few counts. The target antigen is unknown. The data belong to a study of cytomegalovirus exposure and HLA in healthy donors. Study background: The study's early data release held 80 million to 95 million unique TCRs from HLA-typed donors.

Study results and limitations: After further analysis at a later stage, 16,951 TCR beta sequences were associated with HLA alleles at 0.05 false discovery rate. From TCR beta sequences, most subjects' HLA-A and HLA-B alleles were reportedly predicted accurately. Analysis performed later showed TCR beta chains linked to HLA being more clonally expanded than equally common others.

PCR primers comprised 60 Vbeta and 13 Jbeta primers. Libraries were prepared by immunoSEQ multiplex PCR; TCRdb keeps only in-frame clonotypes and omits some of them. Of roughly 180,000 clones listed, about four fifths are singletons. This CDR3 is 16 amino acids long. Germline CDR1 reads MGHRA; CDR2 reads YSYEKL. J lost 5 bases, V lost 5 bases, and 10 bases had no gene match. The sequenced material came from PBMCs. This rearrangement joins TRBV4-1 to TRBJ1-4, with 8 bases identical to TRBD1. The receptor was isolated from a female donor in good health and CMV-seronegative. The CDR3 reads CASSSVLGTGNEKLFF. The CDR3 coding sequence is TGCGCCAGCAGCTCGGTCCTGGGGACAGGAAATGAAAAACTGTTTTTT.